The clone carrying this T cell receptor beta chain has at least ten counts. The data were taken from a study of human T cells and chemical hapten exposure. Overall study: Read at 6 days, the patch tests placed 0.01% DPC on the upper back. Chiefly women, the patients showed alopecia areata, totalis or universalis.

The CDR3 runs to 12 residues. The ends were cut back, 7 bases at V and 4 bases at J, with 11 bases in the middle. TCRdb analysed the RACE reads with MiXCR anew, one entry per CDR3 protein. The sample contains 56,000 or so distinct CDR3 sequences, more than 9% of which appear only once. Time point noted: pre-sensitization, week 0. The treatment is: therapeutic diphenylcyclopropenone sensitization with weekly scalp DPC. Extraction yielded total RNA from whole blood (unfractionated). This TCR was sampled from a woman aged 25 to 39 with alopecia areata. Some clones in this sample may be carry-over from other donors' samples. The sequenced sample was whole blood, obtained in connection with sensitization to the hapten diphenylcyclopropenone (DPC). This chain connects TRBV12-3 or TRBV12-4 to TRBJ2-7, with D tentatively TRBD1 (5 bases). The CDR3: CASTTGLYEQYF. The CDR3 DNA reads TGTGCCAGCACCACAGGTTTGTACGAGCAGTACTTC.